The 28 T cell receptor beta chains presented below share a single source sample, sequenced in a study of blood T cell repertoires in COVID-19 (dated by TCRdb to between 2020 and 2021). Library preparation used the immunoSEQ multiplex PCR assay. Held by TCRdb, this immuneACCESS table contains in-frame sequences only and omits some clones. Under half of the omission traces to an unresolved V gene where checked; the cause of the rest is unknown. Counted in this sample were 130,000 to 150,000 clones; 65% to 80% of them appeared once. 1.9% of the sample comes from the top ten. Specimen: peripheral blood. The receptors derive from a woman in her fifties or sixties with acute or convalescent COVID-19.

The chain links TRBV30 to TRBJ2-1, with 8 positions matching TRBD2. With 2 bases clipped from V and 6 bases from J, the junction kept 9 bases outside the gene matches. This CDR3 is built from 15 residues. Germline CDR1 GTSNPN, CDR2 SVGIG (reference sequence). CDR3 amino acids: CAWSLGTSISNEQFF. CDR3 DNA: TGTGCCTGGAGTCTCGGGACTAGTATTTCCAATGAGCAGTTCTTC.

This chain uses TRBV19 with TRBJ1-5, with TRBD1 as a possible D gene (5 bases). The germline V and J ends were trimmed by 1 base and 5 bases, with 15 bases remaining between them. This CDR3 contains 16 residues. Germline loops: CDR1 LNHDA, CDR2 SQIVND (reference sequence). The DNA of the CDR3 is TGTGCCAGTAGTATAGGCGGACGGGCAGGGCATCAGCCCCAGCATTTT. This codes for CASSIGGRAGHQPQHF.

The rearrangement joins TRBV28 to TRBJ2-2; 10 bases line up with TRBD2. J was trimmed by 5 bases and V by 5 bases; bases with no gene match: 20. Germline V CDR1 and CDR2: MDHEN, SYDVKM. There are 20 residues in the CDR3. CDR3 bases: TGTGCCAGCAGTGATATCCCACTTTCTAGCGGGAGATGGCGGACCGGGGAGCTGTTTTTT. Translating it yields CASSDIPLSSGRWRTGELFF.

The chain links TRBV5-1 to TRBJ2-2; 8 bases agree with TRBD1. From germline, CDR1 is SGHRS and CDR2 YFSETQ. The CDR3 is 17 amino acids. V shed 3 bases and J 6 bases; nucleotides not matched to a gene: 13. The CDR3 DNA reads as TGCGCCAGCAGCTCGCCAAAGGACAGGGCTTTCGCCGGGGAGCTGTTTTTT. Its translation: CASSSPKDRAFAGELFF.

V and J are TRBV7-9 and TRBJ2-2; a possible D gene is TRBD1 (5 bases). V dropped 7 bases and J dropped 6 bases, with 18 bases sitting between them. Germline-derived CDR1 and CDR2 are SEHNR and FQNEAQ (reference sequence). The CDR3 extends over 15 amino acids. The CDR3 spells CASTPISRVSGELFF. The CDR3 DNA sequence: TGTGCCAGCACCCCTATTTCCAGGGTGTCCGGGGAGCTGTTTTTT.

This rearrangement joins TRBV9 to TRBJ1-2; no reliable D call. The CDR3 runs 14 residues. From germline, CDR1 is SGDLS and CDR2 YYNGEE. The germline V and J ends were trimmed by 0 bases and 4 bases, with 10 bases remaining between them. In nucleotides, the CDR3 is TGTGCCAGCAGCGTAGAACTTAATCCCTATGGCTACACCTTC. Its protein product is CASSVELNPYGYTF.

This chain links TRBV20-1 with TRBJ2-1; 11 bases are shared with TRBD2. Germline values: CDR1 DFQATT, CDR2 SNEGSKA (reference sequence). V shed 3 bases, J shed 8 bases, and the junction held 9 bases outside the gene matches. This CDR3 is built from 15 residues. The CDR3 bases are TGCAGTGCTAGTGGCACTAGCGGGAGAGGTGATGAGCAGTTCTTC. This sequence encodes CSASGTSGRGDEQFF.

The V call is TRBV30, the J call TRBJ1-2; 8 bases map to TRBD1. Germline V gene sequence: CDR1 GTSNPN, CDR2 SVGIG (reference sequence). The CDR3 totals 20 residues. V trimming: 0 bases; J trimming: 5 bases; junction bases outside the gene matches: 23. Written as DNA, the CDR3 is TGTGCCTGGAGTGTACTGGGATCTGGACAGGGTCGGGTTAGGGGGTATGGCTACACCTTC. As protein: CAWSVLGSGQGRVRGYGYTF.

This clone was observed a single time. The sample holds other DNA sequences that translate to the same CDR3. The J gene is TRBJ1-1, the V gene TRBV6-5; 10 nucleotides line up with TRBD1. The CDR3 sequence is 14 residues long. CDR1 is MNHEY and CDR2 is SVGAGI in the germline V gene. V shed 6 bases and J 1 base; nucleotides not matched to a gene: 2. Here the CDR3 DNA reads TGTGCCAGCAGCCGGGACAGGGGGAACACTGAAGCTTTCTTT. It translates to CASSRDRGNTEAFF.

The gene calls are TRBV6-5 and TRBJ1-2; TRBD1 aligns across 7 bases. Germline CDR1 is MNHEY and CDR2 is SVGAGI. The CDR3 is 14 amino acids. Germline trimming cut 5 bases from V and 4 bases from J; bases unmatched to any gene: 7. The CDR3: CASSPGQVVYGYTF. The CDR3 DNA reads as TGTGCCAGCAGTCCCGGACAGGTGGTCTATGGCTACACCTTC.

The chain is built from TRBV28 and TRBJ2-3, with D possibly TRBD2 on 5 matching bases. Deletions cut 7 bases from V and 8 bases from J, with 25 bases between. Germline V gene lookup returns CDR1 MDHEN and CDR2 SYDVKM. This CDR3 is built from 16 residues. CDR3 bases: TGTGCCAGCACCGGGGTGGGTAGATGGCCGGCAGGTACGCAGTATTTT. It encodes CASTGVGRWPAGTQYF.

This chain joins TRBV15 and TRBJ2-5, with 10 bases aligning to TRBD2. The V gene's germline CDR1 is LNHNV and CDR2 YYDKDF (reference sequence). The CDR3 extends over 16 amino acids. V dropped 5 bases and J dropped 3; count of bases not matched to a gene: 9. The CDR3 region is CATSGNPGLAKETQYF. DNA of the CDR3: TGTGCCACCAGCGGCAACCCGGGACTAGCGAAAGAGACCCAGTACTTC. The full variable domain, rest sourced from reference TRBV15 and TRBJ2-5, is DAMVIQNPRYQVTQFGKPVTLSCSQTLNHNVMYWYQQKSSQAPKLLFHYYDKDFNNEADTPDNFQSRRPNTSFCFLDIRSPGLGDTAMYLCATSGNPGLAKETQYFGPGTRLLVL.

The V call is TRBV5-1, the J call TRBJ2-1, with TRBD2 matching 11 bases. CDR1 SGHRS and CDR2 YFSETQ come from the germline V gene. The CDR3 spans 19 residues. V gave up 0 bases and J gave up 5 bases; unmatched junction bases: 13. Written as DNA, the CDR3 is TGCGCCAGCAGCTTGGACCCACGACTAGCGGGAAGTAGTGACAATGAGCAGTTCTTC. It is translated as CASSLDPRLAGSSDNEQFF.

V is TRBV6-4 and J is TRBJ2-7; TRBD1 matches 11 bases. This CDR3 spans 17 amino acids. Unmatched junction bases numbered 13, after V lost 2 bases and J lost 7 bases. The germline CDR1 and CDR2 sequences are MRHNA and SNTAGT. The DNA of the CDR3 is TGTGCCAGCAGTGACAACCGTGCCGGACAGGGGGCGAGTGAGCAGTACTTC. Its translation: CASSDNRAGQGASEQYF.

This clone was detected only a few times. V is TRBV3-1 (or the pseudogene TRBV3-2) and J is TRBJ2-2; TRBD2 matches at 7 bases. The CDR3 is 13 residues long. With 4 bases clipped from V and 7 bases from J, the junction kept 3 bases outside the gene matches. Per germline, CDR1 LGHDT and CDR2 YNNKEL (reference sequence). In nucleotides, the CDR3 is TGTGCCAGCAGCCCGAGGACTAGCGGGGAGCTGTTTTTT. As protein: CASSPRTSGELFF.

This clone was detected once. V gene TRBV5-4 combines with J gene TRBJ2-5, with unresolved D. Germline V gene data show CDR1 as SGHNT and CDR2 as YYREEE (reference sequence). V lost 0 bases, J lost 3 bases, and 9 bases lay in between. CDR3 size: 14 residues. The CDR3 loop reads CASSLGDQEETQYF. The DNA for the CDR3 is TGTGCCAGCAGCTTGGGCGACCAGGAAGAGACCCAGTACTTC.

This clone has a single count. V usage is TRBV4-1 and J usage is TRBJ2-2; D ambiguous. This CDR3 spans 14 amino acids. Germline V gives CDR1 MGHRA, CDR2 YSYEKL. V gave up 1 base and J gave up 6 bases, with 9 bases separating them. The CDR3 loop reads CASSQVLYAGELFF. CDR3 coding DNA: TGCGCCAGCAGCCAAGTTCTCTACGCCGGGGAGCTGTTTTTT.

The J gene is TRBJ1-1, the V gene TRBV6-5; 8 bases agree with TRBD1. V gave up 5 bases and J gave up 0 bases; unmatched junction bases: 5. CDR3 length equals 15 residues. The germline gives CDR1 MNHEY, CDR2 SVGAGI. The CDR3 coding sequence is TGTGCCAGCAGTCGGCTCAGGGGGCTGAACACTGAAGCTTTCTTT. Translated, it gives CASSRLRGLNTEAFF.

This chain joins TRBV9 and TRBJ2-6; 12 bases fit TRBD2. The V gene's germline CDR1 is SGDLS and CDR2 YYNGEE. V dropped 4 bases and J dropped 5; count of bases not matched to a gene: 4. CDR3 size: 16 residues. The CDR3 sequence is CASSPRTSGRANVLTF. CDR3 nucleotides: TGTGCCAGCAGCCCCCGGACTAGCGGGAGGGCCAACGTCCTGACTTTC.

V gene TRBV19 combines with J gene TRBJ2-3; 10 bases line up with TRBD1. The germline V gene encodes CDR1 LNHDA and CDR2 SQIVND (reference sequence). The CDR3 consists of 15 residues. Losses at the gene ends were 10 bases for V and 5 bases for J; bases not matched to a gene: 12. The CDR3, as DNA: TGTGCCACCTCACCGGGACAGGGGCGAGGAGATACGCAGTATTTT. It encodes CATSPGQGRGDTQYF.

The rearrangement links TRBV6-6 to TRBJ1-3; 9 nucleotides align to TRBD1. The junction had 15 bases not matched to a gene; V was cut back by 5 bases and J by 4 bases. The CDR3 contains 18 residues. CDR1 is MNHNY and CDR2 is SVGAGI in the germline V gene (reference sequence). CDR3 in DNA: TGTGCCAGCAGTCTGTCTATTAACAGGGGGCAGAGGGGAAACACCATATATTTT. It encodes CASSLSINRGQRGNTIYF.

J is TRBJ1-1 and V is TRBV28; 7 bases align to TRBD1. The CDR3 extends over 15 amino acids. CDR1 is MDHEN and CDR2 is SYDVKM in the germline V gene. V was pared by 5 bases and J by 4 bases, with 10 bases of the junction left unmatched. CDR3 coding DNA: TGTGCCAGCAGTACCCGACAGGGATCGGGCACTGAAGCTTTCTTT. Its protein product is CASSTRQGSGTEAFF.

The CDR3 DNA is TGTGCCAGTAGTTTGCTAGCGGAAGAGACCCAGTACTTC. Residues: CASSLLAEETQYF. The V and J genes are TRBV19 and TRBJ2-5; 7 nucleotides line up with TRBD2. Germline CDR1 LNHDA, CDR2 SQIVND (reference sequence). The V segment lost 5 bases and the J segment 3 bases; nucleotides outside the gene matches: 3. This CDR3 region has 13 residues.

The CDR3 sequence is CASSIPRGRANTGELFF. The CDR3 region has the DNA TGTGCCAGCAGTATCCCTCGCGGGAGGGCGAACACCGGGGAGCTGTTTTTT. The chain carries TRBV27 and TRBJ2-2, with 9 bases matching TRBD2. V dropped 5 bases and J dropped 0; count of bases not matched to a gene: 7. The CDR3 spans 17 residues. Per the germline V gene, CDR1 is MNHEY and CDR2 is SMNVEV (reference sequence).

The V call is TRBV6-6, the J call TRBJ1-1, with 7 bases matching TRBD1. V lost 7 bases and J lost 2; bases outside the gene matches: 10. Germline CDR1 and CDR2: MNHNY and SVGAGI (reference sequence). The CDR3 consists of 15 residues. CDR3 amino acids: CASINDRAGNTEAFF. The CDR3 bases are TGTGCCAGCATTAATGACAGGGCCGGAAACACTGAAGCTTTCTTT.

The chain is built from TRBV24-1 and TRBJ2-1; 7 bases align to TRBD1. Germline lookup yields CDR1 KGHDR and CDR2 SFDVKD. Germline trimming cut 4 bases from V and 10 bases from J; bases unmatched to any gene: 12. The CDR3 has 15 residues. This CDR3 is CATSDLGQESHEQFF. CDR3 nucleotide sequence: TGTGCCACCAGTGACTTAGGACAGGAGAGTCACGAGCAGTTCTTC.

This rearrangement joins TRBV5-1 to TRBJ2-3; no clear D. V dropped 2 bases and J dropped 0 bases, with 7 bases sitting between them. Germline CDR1 reads SGHRS; CDR2 reads YFSETQ. This CDR3 is 14 amino acids long. CDR3 nucleotides: TGCGCCAGCAGCTTTGTGGCTAGCACAGATACGCAGTATTTT. This gives the protein CASSFVASTDTQYF.

This chain uses TRBV5-8 with TRBJ1-1; 11 nucleotides agree with TRBD1. Germline V CDR1 and CDR2: SGHTS, YDEGEE. Losses at the gene ends were 4 bases for V and 5 bases for J; bases not matched to a gene: 13. The CDR3 covers 17 residues. Written as DNA, the CDR3 is TGTGCCAGCAGCACTCCCGGGACAGGGGGAGTTAAGACTGAAGCTTTCTTT. This encodes CASSTPGTGGVKTEAFF.